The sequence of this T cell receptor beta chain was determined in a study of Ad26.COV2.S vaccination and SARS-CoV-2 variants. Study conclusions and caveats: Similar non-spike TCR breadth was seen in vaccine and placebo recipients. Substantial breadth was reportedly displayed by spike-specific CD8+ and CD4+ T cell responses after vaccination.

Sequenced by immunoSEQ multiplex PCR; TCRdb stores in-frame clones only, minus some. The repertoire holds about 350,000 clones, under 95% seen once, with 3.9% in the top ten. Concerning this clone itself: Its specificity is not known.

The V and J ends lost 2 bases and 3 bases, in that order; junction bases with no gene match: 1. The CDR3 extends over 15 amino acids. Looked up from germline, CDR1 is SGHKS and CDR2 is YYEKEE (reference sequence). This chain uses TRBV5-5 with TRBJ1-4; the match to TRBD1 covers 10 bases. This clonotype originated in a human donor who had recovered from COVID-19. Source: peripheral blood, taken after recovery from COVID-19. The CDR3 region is CASSFGQGANEKLFF. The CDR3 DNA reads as TGTGCCAGCAGCTTCGGACAGGGGGCTAATGAAAAACTGTTTTTT.